The present TCR beta chain was sequenced within a study of patients and donors after allogeneic stem cell transplantation. The germline CDR1 and CDR2 sequences are MDHEN and SYDVKM. The CDR3 runs to 14 residues. V was pared by 7 bases and J by 6 bases, with 8 bases of the junction left unmatched. Each CDR3 protein gets one entry after TCRdb re-called the RT-PCR reads with MiXCR. The data contain 200,000 to 250,000 distinct CDR3 sequences, less than 15% of them singletons. The origin of this receptor is a human donor who was either an allogeneic HSCT recipient or a stem cell or donor lymphocyte infusion donor (not recorded which). It is not recorded whose cells these are; they may come from a transplant donor. The sample taken for sequencing was blood, either unsorted or a sorted T cell fraction (not recorded which). This sequence joins TRBV28 and TRBJ2-2, with 7 bases lining up with TRBD2. CDR3 amino acids: CASTGAGEAGELFF. The CDR3 nucleotides are TGTGCCAGCACCGGGGCGGGAGAGGCCGGGGAGCTGTTTTTT.